This T cell receptor (beta chain) was recovered during a study of blood T cell repertoires in COVID-19. The V and J ends lost 5 bases and 7 bases, in that order; junction bases with no gene match: 13. CDR1 SGHTA and CDR2 FQGNSA come from the germline V gene. CDR3 length: 16 amino acids. Sequencing used immunoSEQ multiplex PCR; TCRdb keeps in-frame clones, though not all of them. The sample includes 250,000 to 350,000 clones, about 83% of them seen just once. The study recruited people aged roughly 18 to 100 years across some 23 US areas. Sample: PBMCs or T cells enriched from blood (not recorded which). This TCR derives from a middle-aged woman who had recovered from COVID-19. This chain joins TRBV7-2 and TRBJ2-1; TRBD2 matches at 8 bases. CDR3 DNA: TGTGCCAGCAGCCCACCCGGGAGGGCCGATCGGAATGAGCAGTTCTTC. Its protein is CASSPPGRADRNEQFF. The whole variable domain, remainder taken from reference TRBV7-2 and TRBJ2-1, is GAGVSQSPSNKVTEKGKDVELRCDPISGHTALYWYRQSLGQGLEFLIYFQGNSAPDKSGLPSDRFSAERTGGSVSTLTIQRTQQEDSAVYLCASSPPGRADRNEQFFGPGTRLTVL.